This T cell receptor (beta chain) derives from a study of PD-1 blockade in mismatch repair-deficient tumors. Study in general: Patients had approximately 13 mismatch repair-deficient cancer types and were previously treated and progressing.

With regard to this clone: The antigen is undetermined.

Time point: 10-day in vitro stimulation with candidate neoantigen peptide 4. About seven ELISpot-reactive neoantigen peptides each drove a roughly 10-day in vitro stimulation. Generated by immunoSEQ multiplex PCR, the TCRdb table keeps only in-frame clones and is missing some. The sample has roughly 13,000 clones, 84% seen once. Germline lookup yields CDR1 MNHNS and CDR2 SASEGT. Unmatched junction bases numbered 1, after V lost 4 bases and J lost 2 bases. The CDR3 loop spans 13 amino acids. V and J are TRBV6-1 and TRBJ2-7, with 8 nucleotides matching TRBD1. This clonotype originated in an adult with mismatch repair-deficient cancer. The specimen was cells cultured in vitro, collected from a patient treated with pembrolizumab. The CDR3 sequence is CASSVDRAYEQYF. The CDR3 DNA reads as TGTGCCAGCAGTGTGGACAGGGCCTACGAGCAGTACTTC.